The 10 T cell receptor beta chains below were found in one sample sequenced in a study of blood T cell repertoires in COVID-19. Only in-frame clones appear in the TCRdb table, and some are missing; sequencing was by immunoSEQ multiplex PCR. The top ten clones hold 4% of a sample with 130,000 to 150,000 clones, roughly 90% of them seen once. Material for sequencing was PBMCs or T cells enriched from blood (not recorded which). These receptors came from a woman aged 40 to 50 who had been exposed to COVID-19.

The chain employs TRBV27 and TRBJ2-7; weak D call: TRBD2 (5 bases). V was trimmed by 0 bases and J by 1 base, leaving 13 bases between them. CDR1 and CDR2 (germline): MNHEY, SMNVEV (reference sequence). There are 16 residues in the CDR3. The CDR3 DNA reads TGTGCCAGCAGTTTATCCTGGGATGGGAGATCCTACGAGCAGTACTTC. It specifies CASSLSWDGRSYEQYF.

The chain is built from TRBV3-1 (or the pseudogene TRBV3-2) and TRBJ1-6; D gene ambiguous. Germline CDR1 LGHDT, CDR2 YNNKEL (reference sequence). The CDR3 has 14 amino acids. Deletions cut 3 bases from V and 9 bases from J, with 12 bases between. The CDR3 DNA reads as TGTGCCAGCAGCCAGTCCGCGACGGGTTCACCCCTCCACTTT. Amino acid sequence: CASSQSATGSPLHF.

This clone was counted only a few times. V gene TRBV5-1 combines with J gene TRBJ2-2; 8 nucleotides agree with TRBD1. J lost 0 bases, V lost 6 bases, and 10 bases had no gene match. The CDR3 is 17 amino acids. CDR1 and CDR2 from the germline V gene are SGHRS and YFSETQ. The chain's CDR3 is CASTRTGKVPNTGELFF. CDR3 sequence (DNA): TGCGCCAGCACACGGACAGGGAAGGTACCGAACACCGGGGAGCTGTTTTTT.

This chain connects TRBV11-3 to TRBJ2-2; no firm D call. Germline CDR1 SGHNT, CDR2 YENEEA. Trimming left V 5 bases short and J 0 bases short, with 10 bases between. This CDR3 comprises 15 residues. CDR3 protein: CASSQRIANTGELFF. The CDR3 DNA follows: TGTGCCAGCAGCCAAAGAATAGCGAACACCGGGGAGCTGTTTTTT.

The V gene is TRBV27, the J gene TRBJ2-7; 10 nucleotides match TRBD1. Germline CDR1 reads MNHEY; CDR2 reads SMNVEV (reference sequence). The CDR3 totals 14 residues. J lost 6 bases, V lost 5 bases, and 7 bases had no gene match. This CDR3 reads CASSLPGTGAEQYF. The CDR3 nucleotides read TGTGCCAGCAGTCTACCTGGGACAGGGGCCGAGCAGTACTTC.

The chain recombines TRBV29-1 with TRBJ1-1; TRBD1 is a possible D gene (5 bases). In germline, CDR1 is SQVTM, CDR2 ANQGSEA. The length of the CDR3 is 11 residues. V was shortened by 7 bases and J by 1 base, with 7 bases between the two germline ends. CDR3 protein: CSADTNTEAFF. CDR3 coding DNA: TGCAGCGCGGACACGAACACTGAAGCTTTCTTT.

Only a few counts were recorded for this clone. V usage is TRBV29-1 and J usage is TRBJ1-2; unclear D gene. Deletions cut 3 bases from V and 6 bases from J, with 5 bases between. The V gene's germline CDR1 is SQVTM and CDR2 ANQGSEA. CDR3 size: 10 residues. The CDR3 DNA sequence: TGCAGCGTTGATCGGGATGGCTACACCTTC. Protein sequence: CSVDRDGYTF.

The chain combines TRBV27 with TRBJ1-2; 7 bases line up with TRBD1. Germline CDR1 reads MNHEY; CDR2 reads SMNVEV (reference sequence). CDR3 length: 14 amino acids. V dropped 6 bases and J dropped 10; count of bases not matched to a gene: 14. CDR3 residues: CASRKGDPTGLYTF. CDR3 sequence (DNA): TGTGCCAGCAGAAAGGGAGATCCGACAGGGCTCTACACCTTC.

The CDR3 region has the DNA TGTGCCAGCACCAGGGACACCCAAAATCAGCCCCAGCATTTT. Its translation: CASTRDTQNQPQHF. The chain is built from TRBV6-5 and TRBJ1-5; possible D gene TRBD1, 6 bases. Deletions cut 7 bases from V and 4 bases from J, with 14 bases between. The CDR3 is 14 residues long. The germline V gene has CDR1 MNHEY and CDR2 SVGAGI.

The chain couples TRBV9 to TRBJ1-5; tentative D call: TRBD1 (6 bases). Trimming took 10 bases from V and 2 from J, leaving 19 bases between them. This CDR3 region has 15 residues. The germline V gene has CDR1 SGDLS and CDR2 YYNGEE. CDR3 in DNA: TGTGCCGGCGGTCAGGGGTCCATGGGCAATCAGCCCCAGCATTTT. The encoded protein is CAGGQGSMGNQPQHF. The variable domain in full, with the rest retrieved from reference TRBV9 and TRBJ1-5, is DSGVTQTPKHLITATGQRVTLRCSPRSGDLSVYWYQQSLDQGLQFLIQYYNGEERAKGNILERFSAQQFPDLHSELNLSSLELGDSALYFCAGGQGSMGNQPQHFGDGTRLSIL.